Below, one TCR beta chain is given with its context. Its antigen remains unidentified. The data stem from a study of T cell responses to AZD1222 COVID-19 vaccine. Looking at the study overall: Second doses were pooled across both intervals (about 4 or about 12 weeks). Study-level findings and limits: There were mostly white British donors and more females than males, and clonal diversity was possibly underestimated. Reportedly, nearly half of unique spike TCRs recognized epitopes outside B.1.351/B.1.1.7 mutations.

Profiling relied on immunoSEQ multiplex PCR, and the TCRdb table lists in-frame clones only, not all of them. This sample has approximately 150,000 clones; about 92% occur once, and the top ten carry approximately 5.4%. The source material was peripheral blood, sampled on day 0 of AZD1222 vaccination. The sequence was obtained from an adult in good health.

CDR3 protein: CASSSHEGRTDSNQPQHF. The CDR3 bases are TGTGCCAGCAGCTCCCATGAGGGGCGCACGGATAGCAATCAGCCCCAGCATTTT. The V and J genes are TRBV7-8 and TRBJ1-5; weak D call: TRBD1 (5 bases). Between the trimmed V and J ends, which lost 4 bases and 0 bases, there was a span of 19 bases. The V gene's germline CDR1 is SGHVS and CDR2 FQNEAQ. The CDR3 spans 18 residues. Full variable domain (outside the CDR3, taken from reference TRBV7-8 and TRBJ1-5): GAGVSQSPRYKVAKRGQDVALRCDPISGHVSLFWYQQALGQGPEFLTYFQNEAQLDKSGLPSDRFFAERPEGSVSTLKIQRTQQEDSAVYLCASSSHEGRTDSNQPQHFGDGTRLSIL.